This T cell receptor beta chain came from a study of CD8 T cells in Susac syndrome. Healthy donors formed controls matched for age and sex. The authors negatively isolated CD8+ and CD4+ T cells and FACS-enriched TEMRA cells. cDNA came from roughly 0.53 to 1 ug RNA primed by random hexamers. TCRdb reanalysed the immunoSEQ multiplex PCR reads using MiXCR and keeps one entry per CDR3 protein. This sample has 110,000 or so distinct CDR3 sequences, with 90% to 98% found just once. The V and J ends lost 6 bases and 4 bases respectively, with 19 bases between them. This CDR3 has 15 amino acids. Germline V gene lookup returns CDR1 MDHEN and CDR2 SYDVKM.

What was sequenced was CD4+ T cells from PBMCs. The sequence was collected from a human donor in good health. The chain combines TRBV28 with TRBJ2-7; D remains unclear. For the CDR3, the DNA is TGTGCCAGCAGCCGCCCTCGATGGGGAAAGTACGAGCAGTACTTC. Its translation: CASSRPRWGKYEQYF.